These 13 T cell receptor beta chains share one sample of origin, sequenced in a study of vaccination effects on CD4 cells after COVID-19. The antigens for these receptors are not known. CD4+ T cells were isolated after approximately 10 days of culture. Two doses of BNT162b2 or mRNA-1273 vaccine were administered to participants. The protocol was immunoSEQ multiplex PCR, while the TCRdb copy is restricted to in-frame clones and leaves out a portion. This table has 50,000 to 70,000 clones, 65% to 80% appearing once. Sequenced material: CD4+ T cells from PBMCs cultured without peptide, taken after COVID-19 vaccination. The receptors derive from a human donor who received a COVID-19 vaccine.

The chain is built from TRBV6-5 and TRBJ2-2, with a possible D match to TRBD1 (6 bases). Germline assignment: CDR1 MNHEY and CDR2 SVGAGI. The V end was cut by 7 bases, the J end by 5 bases, with 11 bases between. This CDR3 region has 13 residues. The CDR3 protein is CASKQGMTGELFF. CDR3 nucleotide sequence: TGTGCCAGCAAACAGGGAATGACCGGGGAGCTGTTTTTT.

This chain joins TRBV3-1 (or the pseudogene TRBV3-2) and TRBJ2-4; 10 bases line up with TRBD2. CDR1 LGHDT and CDR2 YNNKEL come from the germline V gene (reference sequence). The CDR3 has 13 residues. The V segment lost 0 bases and the J segment 15 bases; nucleotides outside the gene matches: 5. The CDR3 nucleotides read TGTGCCAGCAGCCAAGAACCAAGCGGGAGGGCGTACTTC. Protein product: CASSQEPSGRAYF.

V gene TRBV18 combines with J gene TRBJ2-5; D unresolved. Germline CDR1 reads KGHSH; CDR2 reads LQKENI. V lost 3 bases, J lost 2 bases, and 10 bases lay in between. This CDR3 contains 14 residues. CDR3 DNA: TGTGCCAGCTCACCCCTACGGAATCAAGAGACCCAGTACTTC. The encoded protein is CASSPLRNQETQYF.

V gene TRBV5-4 combines with J gene TRBJ2-3; perhaps TRBD1 as D (6 bases). CDR3 length: 13 residues. Germline lookup yields CDR1 SGHNT and CDR2 YYREEE (reference sequence). The ends were cut back, 3 bases at V and 4 bases at J, with 9 bases in the middle. The CDR3 spells CASSSTGSDTQYF. CDR3 sequence (DNA): TGTGCCAGCAGCTCTACAGGGTCAGATACGCAGTATTTT.

The V call is TRBV2, the J call TRBJ2-1, with TRBD2 as a possible D gene (7 bases). V was shortened by 8 bases and J by 10 bases, with 15 bases between the two germline ends. Germline values: CDR1 SNHLY, CDR2 FYNNEI. The CDR3 runs to 12 residues. The CDR3 DNA follows: TGTGCCAGCGGGGGGGACAAATCGGAGCAGTTCTTC. Its protein product is CASGGDKSEQFF.

The rearrangement links TRBV3-1 (or the pseudogene TRBV3-2) to TRBJ2-5; TRBD2 aligns across 11 bases. J gave up 5 bases and V 4 bases, and 9 bases lay outside the gene matches. In germline, CDR1 is LGHDT, CDR2 YNNKEL (reference sequence). This CDR3 comprises 16 residues. For the CDR3, the DNA is TGTGCCAGCAGCCCCCGGGGACTAGCGGACGTCGAGACCCAGTACTTC. Its protein product is CASSPRGLADVETQYF.

This clone was seen only once. This chain joins TRBV6-4 and TRBJ2-2; D unclear. V shed 6 bases and J shed 6 bases, with 14 bases lying between them. CDR1 and CDR2 (germline): MRHNA, SNTAGT. The CDR3 is 14 amino acids. CDR3 protein: CASSPLDSPGELFF. The CDR3 DNA reads TGTGCCAGCAGCCCCCTAGACTCGCCCGGGGAGCTGTTTTTT.

The CDR3 is CATVGGQGAFQPQHF. As DNA, the CDR3 is TGTGCCACCGTCGGGGGGCAGGGGGCCTTTCAGCCCCAGCATTTT. V is TRBV24-1 and J is TRBJ1-5, with 8 bases lining up with TRBD1. The V gene's germline CDR1 is KGHDR and CDR2 SFDVKD. The CDR3 totals 15 residues. The junction had 12 bases not matched to a gene; V was cut back by 9 bases and J by 6 bases.

The V and J genes are TRBV18 and TRBJ1-2; TRBD1 agrees at 10 bases. This CDR3 has 14 residues. Germline CDR1 and CDR2: KGHSH and LQKENI. The trim removed 5 bases at V and 4 bases at J, leaving 4 bases unmatched. This chain's CDR3 is CASSGTGDPYGYTF. The CDR3 nucleotides are TGTGCCAGCTCAGGGACAGGGGATCCCTATGGCTACACCTTC.

The chain couples TRBV2 to TRBJ2-4; TRBD1 matches 9 bases. V gave up 3 bases and J gave up 8 bases; unmatched junction bases: 5. Germline loops: CDR1 SNHLY, CDR2 FYNNEI. This CDR3 has 14 residues. The chain's CDR3 is CASSDAGQGDIQYF. Written as DNA, the CDR3 is TGTGCCAGCAGTGACGCGGGACAGGGCGACATTCAGTACTTC.

This rearrangement joins TRBV5-1 to TRBJ1-2; D not certain. Germline loops: CDR1 SGHRS, CDR2 YFSETQ. Trimming removed 0 bases from V and 4 bases from J, with 10 bases in between. This CDR3 has 14 residues. The CDR3 DNA sequence: TGCGCCAGCAGCTTGGATAACAGCCCCTATGGCTACACCTTC. Amino acid sequence: CASSLDNSPYGYTF.

This chain connects TRBV9 to TRBJ2-5, with D unresolved. CDR3 length: 13 amino acids. Germline V gene sequence: CDR1 SGDLS, CDR2 YYNGEE. V lost 1 base, J lost 4 bases, and 8 bases lay in between. Written as DNA, the CDR3 is TGTGCCAGCAGCGTAACGACTGCAGAGACCCAGTACTTC. Translated, it gives CASSVTTAETQYF.

J is TRBJ2-5 and V is TRBV7-2; 10 bases line up with TRBD1. J gave up 4 bases and V 7 bases, and 3 bases lay outside the gene matches. Germline values: CDR1 SGHTA, CDR2 FQGNSA. CDR3 length: 13 amino acids. CDR3 coding DNA: TGTGCCAGCAACAGGGACAGGGGAGAGACCCAGTACTTC. Translated, it gives CASNRDRGETQYF.